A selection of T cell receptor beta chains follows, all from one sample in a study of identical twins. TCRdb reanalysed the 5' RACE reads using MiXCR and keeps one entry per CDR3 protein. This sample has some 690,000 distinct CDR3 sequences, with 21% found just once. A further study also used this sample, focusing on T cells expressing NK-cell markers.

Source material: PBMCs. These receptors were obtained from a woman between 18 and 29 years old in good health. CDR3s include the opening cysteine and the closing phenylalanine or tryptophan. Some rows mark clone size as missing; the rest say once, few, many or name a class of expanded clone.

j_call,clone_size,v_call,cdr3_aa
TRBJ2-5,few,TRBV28,CASSLSEVVETQYF
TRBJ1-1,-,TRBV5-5,CASSAGQRSFQNTEAFF
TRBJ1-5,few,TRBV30,CAWSGMTGTPQHF
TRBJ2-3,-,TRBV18,CASSRPSEHTQYF
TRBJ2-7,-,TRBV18,CASSQIKGPYEQHF
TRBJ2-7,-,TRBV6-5,CASSYGGHSNEQYF
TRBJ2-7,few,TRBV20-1,CSARDRLVSYEQYF
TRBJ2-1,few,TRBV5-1,CASSLEVGVNEQFF
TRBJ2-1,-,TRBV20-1,CSASLALRQFF
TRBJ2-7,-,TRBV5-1,CASSYSLDTYEQYF
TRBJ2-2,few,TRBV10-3,CAISGRGTGTAGELFF
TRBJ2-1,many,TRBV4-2,CASSSLDEPGAKNEQFF
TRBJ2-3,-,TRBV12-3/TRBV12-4,CASSLVGAMDTQYF
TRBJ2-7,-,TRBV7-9,CASSGQGARYEQYF
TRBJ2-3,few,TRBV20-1,CSAREFTRLAGRTDTQYF
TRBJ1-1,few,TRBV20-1,CSAKRGGTPEAFF
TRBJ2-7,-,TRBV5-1,CASSYRDGTAYEQYF
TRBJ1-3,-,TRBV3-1,CASSQGVAGNTIYF
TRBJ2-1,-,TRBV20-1,CSASGGLNNEQFF
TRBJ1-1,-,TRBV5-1,CASSSGAAEAFF
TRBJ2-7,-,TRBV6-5,CASRRSTYEQYF
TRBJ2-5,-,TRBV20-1,CSASLGEETQYF
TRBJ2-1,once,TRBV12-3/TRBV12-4,CASSLGAGFFF
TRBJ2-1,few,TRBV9,CASSGIDQGLAGHSYNEQFF
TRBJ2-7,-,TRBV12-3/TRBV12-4,CASSYSWTDYYEQYF
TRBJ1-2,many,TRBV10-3,CAVGPASFNYGYTF
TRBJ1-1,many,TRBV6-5,CASSYSDRNTEAFF
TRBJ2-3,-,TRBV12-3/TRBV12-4,CASSPSVTDTQYF